This TCR beta chain emerged from a study of T cells in Graves' hyperthyroidism and ophthalmopathy. Whole-study context: Before treatment of any kind, peripheral blood was taken at initial diagnosis.

This clonotype was counted a few times. Its target is unknown. Regions amplified from RNA transcripts were the TCR beta CDR3 regions. Researchers ran a first-round RT-PCR on the TCR CDR3 using the HTBI primer set. TCRdb reprocessed the multiplex PCR reads via MiXCR and lists one record per CDR3 protein. The data show a few hundred thousand distinct CDR3 sequences, 12% to 15% seen once. Clinical symptoms, serum thyroxine, TRAb, thyroid ultrasound and orbital computed tomography established diagnosis. Overall study results and limits: From stable hyperthyroidism, ophthalmopathy was separated by a 13 V-J model. It was a median around 6 months before onset that the model predicted ophthalmopathy.

Germline V gene sequence: CDR1 SGHNT, CDR2 YYREEE (reference sequence). The junction had 7 bases not matched to a gene; V was cut back by 3 bases and J by 1 base. This CDR3 comprises 16 residues. The clonotype was recovered from a woman aged 35 to 49 with Graves' hyperthyroidism. The sequenced sample consisted of blood. The genes are TRBV5-4 and TRBJ2-3; 8 bases are shared with TRBD1. The CDR3: CASSSKGGQGTDTQYF. In nucleotides, the CDR3 is TGTGCCAGCAGCTCCAAGGGGGGACAGGGCACAGATACGCAGTATTTT.